Shown below are 14 T cell receptor beta chains from a single sample sequenced in a study of liver allograft versus peripheral blood T cells. Study-level information: Intrahepatic T cell receptor repertoires from transplanted livers were compared against repertoires in recipients' peripheral blood.

TCRdb redid the calling of the reads with MiXCR, one entry per CDR3 protein. The table records 5,500 to 6,000 distinct CDR3 sequences, 12% to 15% of them present only once. All receptors come from a human patient who had a liver transplant. Some T cells may be the graft donor's.

The chain links TRBV18 to TRBJ2-7, with D maybe TRBD1 (6 bases). There are 14 residues in the CDR3. V lost 2 bases, J lost 3 bases, and 11 bases lay in between. The V gene's germline CDR1 is KGHSH and CDR2 LQKENI. The CDR3 loop reads CASSPNSDSYEQYF. The CDR3 DNA reads as TGTGCCAGCTCACCAAACTCGGACAGCTACGAGCAGTACTTC.

The V call is TRBV2, the J call TRBJ2-7; possible D gene TRBD2, 6 bases. Deletions cut 2 bases from V and 6 bases from J, with 14 bases between. The CDR3 covers 14 residues. Germline V gene sequence: CDR1 SNHLY, CDR2 FYNNEI. The CDR3 reads CASSERGTGGEQYF. The CDR3 DNA is TGTGCCAGCAGTGAACGGGGGACTGGGGGCGAGCAGTACTTC.

This clonotype is categorized as medium-sized. V gene TRBV6-6 combines with J gene TRBJ1-1; D is undetermined. Germline V gene sequence: CDR1 MNHNY, CDR2 SVGAGI (reference sequence). The V end lost 3 bases, the J end lost 8 bases, and 16 bases lay between the germline ends. This CDR3 is built from 14 residues. The CDR3 region is CASSYLRPGMEAFF. The CDR3 nucleotides read TGTGCCAGCAGTTATCTTAGGCCGGGCATGGAAGCTTTCTTT.

This clonotype counts as medium-sized. The CDR3 reads CASSGVGGYAEQYF. Here the CDR3 DNA reads TGTGCCAGCAGCGGGGTTGGCGGGTATGCCGAGCAGTACTTC. The genes are TRBV5-6 and TRBJ2-7; TRBD2 is a possible D gene (5 bases). Germline V CDR1 and CDR2: SGHDT, YYEEEE. The CDR3 spans 14 residues. Trimming removed 4 bases from V and 6 bases from J, with 17 bases in between.

This clonotype is classed as medium-sized (0.01 to 0.1%). J is TRBJ1-4 and V is TRBV7-9, with no clear D. V was shortened by 2 bases and J by 7 bases, with 11 bases between the two germline ends. In germline, CDR1 is SEHNR, CDR2 FQNEAQ (reference sequence). This CDR3 contains 14 residues. The CDR3 protein is CASSLLGDSEKLFF. CDR3 nucleotides: TGTGCCAGCAGCTTACTCGGGGATAGTGAAAAACTGTTTTTT.

Judged by abundance, this clonotype is medium-sized. The chain links TRBV6-1 to TRBJ1-1, with D unresolved. The CDR3 sequence is 13 residues long. Germline V lookup: CDR1 MNHNS, CDR2 SASEGT. Trimming cost V 6 bases and J 1 base, with 9 bases left between them. CDR3 protein: CASRGYRNTEAFF. CDR3 DNA: TGTGCCAGCAGAGGCTACAGGAACACTGAAGCTTTCTTT.

This clonotype is labeled as medium-sized. V is TRBV6-2 or TRBV6-3 and J is TRBJ2-7; 12 bases line up with TRBD2. CDR1 and CDR2 from the germline V gene are MNHEY and SVGEGT. V shed 2 bases, J shed 0 bases, and the junction held 5 bases outside the gene matches. The CDR3 contains 17 residues. CDR3 protein: CASSYGTSGPSSYEQYF. CDR3 in DNA: TGTGCCAGCAGTTACGGGACTAGCGGGCCAAGCTCCTACGAGCAGTACTTC.

V usage is TRBV5-1 and J usage is TRBJ1-1, with D perhaps TRBD1 (5 bases). Germline V gene sequence: CDR1 SGHRS, CDR2 YFSETQ. V lost 1 base and J 1 base, leaving 8 bases between the germline ends. The CDR3 is made up of 14 amino acids. The CDR3 is CASSLTTANTEAFF. The CDR3 nucleotides read TGCGCCAGCAGCTTGACGACAGCGAACACTGAAGCTTTCTTT.

This clonotype was seen more than once but under ten times. This chain uses TRBV20-1 with TRBJ2-1, with TRBD2 matching over 7 bases. The CDR3 has 17 amino acids. With V trimmed by 0 bases and J by 1 base, 9 bases remained unmatched. The germline V gene encodes CDR1 DFQATT and CDR2 SNEGSKA (reference sequence). The CDR3 loop is CSARDKGGSQSYNEQFF. The CDR3, as DNA: TGCAGTGCTAGAGATAAGGGCGGGAGTCAGTCCTACAATGAGCAGTTCTTC.

The V call is TRBV20-1, the J call TRBJ1-5; TRBD1 matches at 7 bases. The CDR3 consists of 15 residues. V was clipped by 3 bases and J by 3 bases; unmatched bases: 8. Germline V CDR1 and CDR2: DFQATT, SNEGSKA (reference sequence). CDR3 in amino acids: CSASFRQGFNQPQHF. For the CDR3, the DNA is TGCAGTGCTAGCTTCAGACAGGGCTTCAATCAGCCCCAGCATTTT.

This clonotype has more than one count but fewer than ten. The genes are TRBV27 and TRBJ2-7, with 9 bases lining up with TRBD2. In germline, CDR1 is MNHEY, CDR2 SMNVEV (reference sequence). Trimming at V came to 9 bases and at J to 1 base, leaving 10 bases not matched to a gene. The CDR3 is made up of 15 amino acids. CDR3 DNA: TGTGCCAGGTACCCCGGTAGCGGGGGTTCCTACGAGCAGTACTTC. Its protein product is CARYPGSGGSYEQYF.

This clonotype has only a few counts. The V call is TRBV30, the J call TRBJ1-2; D not certain. The germline gives CDR1 GTSNPN, CDR2 SVGIG (reference sequence). This CDR3 contains 14 residues. V shed 4 bases and J shed 6 bases, with 18 bases lying between them. The CDR3 loop reads CAWITALGGNGYTF. The CDR3 nucleotides read TGTGCCTGGATCACGGCATTAGGTGGTAATGGCTACACCTTC.

This clonotype was picked up many times. One junction end does not reproduce the germline sequence, and a read error may be involved. V usage is TRBV6-1 and J usage is TRBJ2-7; no clear D gene. This CDR3 is 13 amino acids long. From germline, CDR1 is MNHNS and CDR2 SASEGT. The CDR3 here is CASSDLRALERTF. CDR3 in DNA: TGTGCCAGCAGTGACTTGCGAGCGCTAGAGCGTACCTTC.

This clonotype is medium-sized (0.01 to 0.1%) by share. The junction and the germline gene differ at one end; a read error may be behind it. The genes are TRBV11-2 and TRBJ1-4; TRBD1 matches at 9 bases. The CDR3 extends over 14 amino acids. Germline V gene sequence: CDR1 SGHAT, CDR2 FQNNGV. CDR3 sequence (DNA): TGTGCCAGCAGTTTAGGACAGGGGTATGAAAAACTGTTTTTT. It translates to CASSLGQGYEKLFF.